These 30 T cell receptor beta chains were all obtained from the same sample, sequenced in a study of technical replicates of blood from several donors. Clones were sequenced by immunoSEQ multiplex PCR, and TCRdb holds only the in-frame ones, with some missing. The sample lists 65,000 to 95,000 clones; approximately 94% were seen once. The sequenced sample consisted of T cells isolated from PBMCs. These TCRs come from a human donor in good health.

Only a few counts were recorded for this clone. Other DNA sequences from this sample encode an identical CDR3 as well. The genes are TRBV7-2 and TRBJ2-7; D possibly corresponds to TRBD2 (7 bases). Germline V lookup: CDR1 SGHTA, CDR2 FQGNSA. The germline V and J ends were trimmed by 3 bases and 6 bases, with 12 bases remaining between them. This CDR3 spans 13 amino acids. The CDR3 DNA is TGTGCCAGCAGCTTTGAGGGGGGGCGCGAGCAGTACTTC. This gives the protein CASSFEGGREQYF. Based on the CDR3 plus reference TRBV7-2 and TRBJ2-7, the full variable domain is GAGVSQSPSNKVTEKGKDVELRCDPISGHTALYWYRQSLGQGLEFLIYFQGNSAPDKSGLPSDRFSAERTGGSVSTLTIQRTQQEDSAVYLCASSFEGGREQYFGPGTRLTVT.

This chain connects TRBV28 to TRBJ1-1, with 7 bases that match TRBD1. J gave up 5 bases and V 8 bases, and 8 bases lay outside the gene matches. The CDR3 sequence is 13 residues long. Germline CDR1 MDHEN, CDR2 SYDVKM. CDR3 sequence reads: CASSPGQLTEAFF. CDR3 DNA: TGTGCCAGCTCTCCGGGACAGTTAACTGAAGCTTTCTTT.

V usage is TRBV19 and J usage is TRBJ2-2; a weak D match, TRBD1 (6 bases). V was shortened by 5 bases and J by 2 bases, with 21 bases between the two germline ends. There are 18 residues in the CDR3. Germline V gene sequence: CDR1 LNHDA, CDR2 SQIVND (reference sequence). This CDR3 is CASSPPRGHRVNTGELFF. CDR3 bases: TGTGCCAGTAGTCCACCTCGGGGACACAGGGTCAACACCGGGGAGCTGTTTTTT.

This clone showed up just a few times. The chain carries TRBV5-1 and TRBJ2-7; TRBD2 aligns across 9 bases. CDR1 and CDR2 from the germline V gene are SGHRS and YFSETQ. The CDR3 consists of 16 residues. V gave up 0 bases and J gave up 2 bases; unmatched junction bases: 6. This chain's CDR3 is CASSLALTSGAYEQYF. In DNA form, the CDR3 reads TGCGCCAGCAGCTTGGCTCTGACTAGCGGTGCCTACGAGCAGTACTTC.

V usage is TRBV7-2 and J usage is TRBJ1-2; D is unclear. Per germline, CDR1 SGHTA and CDR2 FQGNSA. The V end was cut by 5 bases, the J end by 3 bases, with 10 bases between. CDR3 length: 13 residues. CDR3 sequence reads: CASSPRSDYGYTF. The CDR3 DNA reads as TGTGCCAGCAGCCCTAGATCAGACTATGGCTACACCTTC.

This clone occurred once. V gene TRBV6-5 combines with J gene TRBJ2-1; 9 bases line up with TRBD2. Germline lookup yields CDR1 MNHEY and CDR2 SVGAGI. V lost 2 bases and J lost 10; bases outside the gene matches: 3. The CDR3 consists of 13 residues. The CDR3 loop is CASSYAGGHEQFF. CDR3 nucleotide sequence: TGTGCCAGCAGTTACGCGGGAGGGCACGAGCAGTTCTTC.

The rearrangement joins TRBV20-1 to TRBJ2-3; tentative D call: TRBD2 (5 bases). This CDR3 comprises 11 residues. Trimming cost V 6 bases and J 3 bases, with 7 bases left between them. Per the germline V gene, CDR1 is DFQATT and CDR2 is SNEGSKA (reference sequence). CDR3 residues: CSAGSTDTQYF. The CDR3 DNA is TGCAGTGCAGGGAGTACAGATACGCAGTATTTT.

This clone was picked up a small number of times. V is TRBV2 and J is TRBJ1-5, with D possibly TRBD1 on 5 matching bases. The V gene's germline CDR1 is SNHLY and CDR2 FYNNEI. This CDR3 spans 14 amino acids. The V end was cut by 4 bases, the J end by 9 bases, with 16 bases between. This CDR3 is CASSGGEGLGPQHF. CDR3 sequence (DNA): TGTGCCAGCAGTGGGGGGGAAGGCCTAGGGCCCCAGCATTTT.

Here the CDR3 reads CASSEPGDEQYF. In DNA form, the CDR3 reads TGTGCCAGCAGCGAACCAGGGGACGAGCAGTACTTC. The V gene is TRBV6-1, the J gene TRBJ2-7; maybe TRBD1 (6 bases). CDR3 size: 12 residues. V was shortened by 6 bases and J by 5 bases, with 11 bases between the two germline ends. Germline values: CDR1 MNHNS, CDR2 SASEGT.

The chain employs TRBV6-5 and TRBJ1-2, with D possibly TRBD1 on 5 matching bases. Germline V lookup: CDR1 MNHEY, CDR2 SVGAGI. V lost 4 bases and J 6 bases, leaving 6 bases between the germline ends. CDR3 length: 11 residues. CDR3 loop: CASSSGDGYTF. The CDR3 DNA is TGTGCCAGCAGTTCGGGGGATGGCTACACCTTC.

V gene TRBV2 combines with J gene TRBJ1-4, with unresolved D. V lost 4 bases to trimming and J lost 0 bases, with 9 bases between them. Germline V gene data show CDR1 as SNHLY and CDR2 as FYNNEI. CDR3 length: 15 residues. The CDR3 loop is CASSGAATTNEKLFF. The CDR3 DNA follows: TGTGCCAGCAGTGGAGCGGCAACAACTAATGAAAAACTGTTTTTT. The full variable domain, its missing parts supplied by reference TRBV2 and TRBJ1-4, is EPEVTQTPSHQVTQMGQEVILRCVPISNHLYFYWYRQILGQKVEFLVSFYNNEISEKSEIFDDQFSVERPDGSNFTLKIRSTKLEDSAMYFCASSGAATTNEKLFFGSGTQLSVL.

The CDR3 nucleotides read TGTGCCAGCAGTGAAGTTCTGGAAAAACTGTTTTTT. This encodes CASSEVLEKLFF. This chain links TRBV2 with TRBJ1-4; no definite D call. The V gene lost 1 base and the J gene lost 8 bases, with 5 bases spanning the gap. Germline CDR1 reads SNHLY; CDR2 reads FYNNEI. This CDR3 region has 12 residues.

This sequence joins TRBV19 and TRBJ2-7; maybe TRBD2 (6 bases). V was clipped by 3 bases and J by 3 bases, with 12 bases between them. Germline V gene lookup returns CDR1 LNHDA and CDR2 SQIVND (reference sequence). This CDR3 region has 14 residues. The CDR3 protein is CASSILGGGYEQYF. In nucleotides, the CDR3 is TGTGCCAGTAGTATTTTGGGGGGAGGCTACGAGCAGTACTTC.

This rearrangement joins TRBV5-6 to TRBJ2-5; D is possibly TRBD2 (6 bases). This CDR3 spans 13 amino acids. Trimming stripped 0 bases from V and 9 bases from J, with 12 bases between. Germline-derived CDR1 and CDR2 are SGHDT and YYEEEE. Here the CDR3 reads CASSLASAEAQYF. CDR3 sequence (DNA): TGTGCCAGCAGCTTGGCTAGCGCCGAGGCCCAGTACTTC.

This clone showed up just a few times. This sequence joins TRBV2 and TRBJ1-1; weak D call: TRBD1 (5 bases). The CDR3 length is 13 residues. Germline V gene lookup returns CDR1 SNHLY and CDR2 FYNNEI. Trimming removed 2 bases from V and 4 bases from J, with 8 bases in between. The CDR3 is CASSEQGGTEAFF. CDR3 DNA: TGTGCCAGCAGTGAACAGGGAGGCACTGAAGCTTTCTTT.

There are a few counts of this clone. The chain has TRBV9 and TRBJ2-2; 7 bases map to TRBD2. The V gene end was trimmed by 4 bases and the J gene end by 6 bases; junction bases not matched to a gene: 3. Germline V gene sequence: CDR1 SGDLS, CDR2 YYNGEE. This CDR3 comprises 13 residues. The CDR3 loop reads CASSLRESGELFF. The CDR3, as DNA: TGTGCCAGCAGCCTGCGGGAGTCCGGGGAGCTGTTTTTT.

The chain has TRBV19 and TRBJ1-3; D uncertain. CDR1 is LNHDA, CDR2 SQIVND, per germline (reference sequence). CDR3 length: 12 residues. Trimming pared 6 bases from V and 5 bases from J, leaving 8 bases between. This CDR3 reads CASSPIRNTIYF. CDR3 coding DNA: TGTGCCAGTAGCCCTATAAGAAACACCATATATTTT.

The table lists this clone with a few counts. The CDR3 sequence is CAIPIESNTEAFF. In DNA form, the CDR3 reads TGTGCCATACCTATTGAGAGTAACACTGAAGCTTTCTTT. The chain carries TRBV7-9 and TRBJ1-1, with D uncertain. Trimming cost V 10 bases and J 2 bases, with 14 bases left between them. Germline V lookup: CDR1 SEHNR, CDR2 FQNEAQ (reference sequence). The CDR3 totals 13 residues.

This clone has just one count. V and J are TRBV2 and TRBJ1-4; weak D call: TRBD1 (5 bases). CDR3 length: 15 amino acids. The germline CDR1 and CDR2 sequences are SNHLY and FYNNEI. V was clipped by 4 bases and J by 4 bases, with 13 bases between them. The CDR3 sequence: CASSGERGRNEKLFF. CDR3 in DNA: TGTGCCAGCAGTGGGGAGCGGGGCCGTAATGAAAAACTGTTTTTT.

This clone was seen a single time. The V call is TRBV28, the J call TRBJ1-2, with 10 bases identical to TRBD1. The germline gives CDR1 MDHEN, CDR2 SYDVKM. The V segment lost 4 bases and the J segment 2 bases; nucleotides outside the gene matches: 7. The CDR3 extends over 16 amino acids. This CDR3 is CASSSMTGGANYGYTF. DNA for the CDR3: TGTGCCAGCAGTTCCATGACAGGGGGCGCGAACTATGGCTACACCTTC.

The chain couples TRBV19 to TRBJ2-1, with no clear D. The CDR3 runs 12 residues. CDR1 and CDR2 from the germline V gene are LNHDA and SQIVND (reference sequence). Trimming removed 7 bases at V and 5 bases at J, with 9 bases between. The CDR3 sequence is CASIALNNEQFF. CDR3 nucleotide sequence: TGTGCCAGTATAGCACTAAACAATGAGCAGTTCTTC. The full variable domain, in which reference TRBV19 and TRBJ2-1 provide the parts outside the CDR3, is DGGITQSPKYLFRKEGQNVTLSCEQNLNHDAMYWYRQDPGQGLRLIYYSQIVNDFQKGDIAEGYSVSREKKESFPLTVTSAQKNPTAFYLCASIALNNEQFFGPGTRLTVL.

V usage is TRBV30 and J usage is TRBJ2-1; possible D gene TRBD1, 6 bases. Trimming pared 0 bases from V and 0 bases from J, leaving 12 bases between. The germline gives CDR1 GTSNPN, CDR2 SVGIG (reference sequence). The length of the CDR3 is 16 residues. CDR3 in DNA: TGTGCCTGGAGTGTCCGAGACAGGCGCTCCTACAATGAGCAGTTCTTC. This gives the protein CAWSVRDRRSYNEQFF.

The sample holds one count of this clone. V gene TRBV21-1 combines with J gene TRBJ2-7; the listed D gene, TRBD1, was not tested against the DNA. TRBV21-1 is labeled a pseudogene. This CDR3 spans 12 amino acids. The DNA for the CDR3 is TGTGCCAGCAGCAAAGCCAGGTACGAGCAGTACTTC. It yields the protein CASSKARYEQYF.

The chain uses TRBV6-1 and TRBJ1-2; TRBD1 might be the D (5 bases). V lost 4 bases and J 8 bases, leaving 14 bases between the germline ends. The CDR3 totals 13 residues. Germline V CDR1 and CDR2: MNHNS, SASEGT. The CDR3 DNA is TGTGCCAGCAGTGCTGACAGCCCTATGGGCTACACCTTC. Encoded protein: CASSADSPMGYTF.

In its sample, this clone was seen once. This sequence joins TRBV10-3 and TRBJ1-5; no clear D. V lost 3 bases and J 2 bases, leaving 14 bases between the germline ends. Germline-derived CDR1 and CDR2 are ENHRY and SYGVKD. This CDR3 has 16 residues. CDR3 DNA sequence: TGTGCCATCAGTGACTACGACCTCCGGGGCAATCAGCCCCAGCATTTT. This translates into CAISDYDLRGNQPQHF.

The rearrangement joins TRBV10-3 to TRBJ1-5; D ambiguous. CDR1 ENHRY and CDR2 SYGVKD come from the germline V gene. V lost 5 bases and J lost 6, with 8 bases in between. This CDR3 is 12 amino acids long. The CDR3 DNA sequence: TGTGCCATCAGTTCGGGTAGTCAGCCCCAGCATTTT. Translating gives CAISSGSQPQHF.

In this sample, this clone turned up once. V gene TRBV7-6 combines with J gene TRBJ1-2; D perhaps matches TRBD1 (6 bases). V was clipped by 5 bases and J by 4 bases, with 17 bases between them. The CDR3 covers 15 residues. Looked up from germline, CDR1 is SGHVS and CDR2 is FNYEAQ. The CDR3 DNA sequence: TGTGCCAGCAGCCGGTATCAGGGGTCAGGCTATGGCTACACCTTC. Encoded protein: CASSRYQGSGYGYTF.

The V and J genes are TRBV28 and TRBJ2-7; 7 bases are shared with TRBD1. Germline V CDR1 and CDR2: MDHEN, SYDVKM. The CDR3 totals 11 residues. Germline trimming cut 5 bases from V and 7 bases from J; bases unmatched to any gene: 2. As DNA, the CDR3 is TGTGCCAGCAGTCAGGGGGAGGAGCAGTACTTC. Protein: CASSQGEEQYF.

The J gene is TRBJ2-7, the V gene TRBV7-9; maybe TRBD1 (6 bases). The CDR3 has 14 residues. In germline, CDR1 is SEHNR, CDR2 FQNEAQ (reference sequence). V dropped 7 bases and J dropped 5 bases, with 18 bases sitting between them. The CDR3 DNA sequence: TGTGCCAGCACCCAACAGGGCTATCCCAACGAGCAGTACTTC. Translated, it gives CASTQQGYPNEQYF.

The chain has TRBV9 and TRBJ1-1, with TRBD1 as a possible D gene (6 bases). CDR1 SGDLS and CDR2 YYNGEE come from the germline V gene. The V gene lost 4 bases and the J gene lost 5 bases, with 18 bases spanning the gap. The CDR3 runs to 15 residues. This CDR3 is CASSPGGGGGTEAFF. CDR3 coding DNA: TGTGCCAGCAGCCCAGGCGGGGGGGGCGGGACTGAAGCTTTCTTT.